This T cell receptor beta chain was recovered during a study of shared clonotypes between healthy human individuals (dated by TCRdb to the early 2020s). For context, the study as a whole: Two women and a few men aged 18 to 49 years were included in the cohort. Per donor, three plates each were used for CD4 naive and CD4 memory, two for CD8 naive, and one for CD8 memory. The study deeply sequenced blood TCR repertoires of about five healthy adults to estimate repertoire size and the extent of clonotype sharing between individuals. To increase sequencing depth and limit assay-specific biases, different laboratories used diverse techniques to prepare libraries and sequence TCR repertoires. Per donor, leukapheresis produced somewhere between about 0.94 and 9 billion PBMCs. Here is what the overall study found, with its caveats: Pairwise subsampling indicated that sequencing depth was expected to affect the degree of clonotype sharing among donors. Sampling was limited to blood, and TCR repertoires in tissue likely differ from TCR repertoires in blood. Approximately 4.8% of naive CD4, 3.5% of naive CD8, roughly 2.4% of memory CD4, and over 0.35% of memory CD8 clonotypes were shared across several donors. Estimated clonotype richness was generally larger for naive than for memory subsets. The small number of donors limited the genetic and exposure-history diversity represented. Even with the large sequencing depth, rarefaction of the sorted-subset datasets indicated that sequencing was incomplete. Compared with non-shared clonotypes, the clonotypes found in all four sorted-subset donors had higher generation probabilities.

Healthy HIV-negative adults with no recently reported acute infections or vaccinations were included as donors. Only Caucasian adults living in Nashville, Tennessee, USA were represented among the donors. CD4+ T cells were enriched through magnetic negative selection, after which naive cells were positively selected on CD45RA and the remaining negative fraction served as the memory subset. Blood was obtained by leukapheresis, after which PBMCs were separated by Ficoll-Histopaque density gradient centrifugation and cryopreserved in liquid nitrogen vapor phase. Analytical flow cytometry was used to check the purity and quantity of each magnetically sorted T cell population. Genomic DNA was isolated from each sorted fraction and quantified by UV absorbance on a Nanodrop 2000c. About this clone: No antigen is known for it. The input lacks base qualities; no much larger clone sits a single base away.

Using the deep immunoSEQ assay, TCR CDR3 regions were amplified from genomic DNA by multiplex PCR. Extracted genomic DNA from each cell subset was spread evenly across all wells of several immunoSEQ 96-well plates, with each plate serving as a replicate. For sorted subsets, approximately 190 ng of genomic DNA, equivalent to some 33,000 T cell genomes, went into each replicate PCR. Purified libraries were quantified with a Qubit 3.0 fluorometer, sized on a Bioanalyzer 2100, and re-quantified with the KAPA Library Quantification kit. Each immunoSEQ 96-well plate was sequenced on its own single-read 150-cycle Illumina NextSeq 550 flow cell. On the authors' methods: The immunoSEQ output contained only junctional sequences without quality scores, so filtering could not match that applied to full-length reads. Sequences were annotated with PyIR, a Python wrapper for IgBLAST v1.9, and V/J genes and CDR3 were assigned using IMGT germline references. Reads were removed for weak V/J assignments (E-value above 1e-6), missing CDR3, stop codons, out-of-frame junctions, or ambiguous translated residues. V3J clonotypes were defined by identical inferred V gene, J gene, and CDR3 amino acid sequence. Percentage overlap between repertoires was computed as shared unique clonotypes divided by the size of the smaller repertoire. Three approaches were used to assess repertoire richness: RTK rarefaction, the Chao1 estimator, and Recon v2.1 estimates of unobserved clonotypes. For all TCRbeta clonotypes obtained by the gDNA method from several donors, generation probabilities were computed with OLGA. This is the immuneACCESS table as TCRdb keeps it, with only in-frame sequences that have V and J called. A part of the clones is gone; compared with another copy, unresolved V genes explain less than half, and the rest is unexplained. V and J calls and clone size are those listed in that table; D and trimming were worked out from the DNA. Recorded for this sample are around 350,000 clones; 73% of them occurred a single time. The ten largest clones capture about 9.4% of the sample.

From cysteine to phenylalanine, the CDR3 is 13 amino acids long. Only the CDR3 part of the read is kept: 39 bases, read in frame from the first base. V and J are truncated by 2 bases and 1 base respectively, leaving an intervening sequence of 6 bases. CDR1 and CDR2, looked up from the germline V gene, are SGHTA and FQGNSA. The chain employs TRBV7-2 and TRBJ2-7; no D segment can be confidently identified. The sequenced sample was memory CD4+ T cells sorted from blood. Reading the label with the study, this specimen's cell subset or site is: CD45RA-negative fraction. The sequence was collected from a man aged 25 to 40 in good health. The base sequence is TGTGCCAGCAGCTTACGAGTTTCCTACGAGCAGTACTTC. Translated, this gives CASSLRVSYEQYF.